This is a list of T cell receptor beta chains from one sample in a study of T cell changes during pregnancy in multiple sclerosis. Generated by immunoSEQ multiplex PCR, the TCRdb table keeps only in-frame clones and is missing some. This table has about 13,000 clones, around nine tenths appearing once. The sample consisted of CD8+ T cells from peripheral blood mononuclear cells, taken in the first trimester of pregnancy. The source of these receptors is a female donor with multiple sclerosis, enrolled in a pregnancy study. Each CDR3 is given with its conserved first and last residue. D genes are given only for firm matches. Not every row has a clone size; where given, it reads once, few, many or a size class.

CDR3aa	CDR3nt	v_gene	abundance	d_gene	j_gene
CASSLFLGDPTGPTYEQYF	TGTGCCAGCAGTTTATTTCTAGGCGATCCGACAGGGCCTACCTACGAGCAGTACTTC	TRBV28	-	TRBD1	TRBJ2-7
CAISESKEGPNEKLFF	TGTGCCATCAGTGAGTCGAAGGAGGGTCCCAATGAAAAACTGTTTTTT	TRBV10-3	-	-	TRBJ1-4
CASSSYPGQPKAYEQYF	TGTGCCAGCAGCTCATATCCGGGACAGCCCAAAGCCTACGAGCAGTACTTC	TRBV7-9	-	TRBD1	TRBJ2-7
CASSLRRDRQETQYF	TGTGCCAGCAGCCTCAGGCGGGACAGGCAGGAGACCCAGTACTTC	TRBV7-9	-	TRBD1	TRBJ2-5
CATSRVGGGQGYYEQYF	TGTGCCACCAGCAGAGTCGGAGGGGGACAGGGCTACTACGAGCAGTACTTC	TRBV15	once	TRBD1	TRBJ2-7
CASSYSGGDQPQHF	TGTGCCAGCAGTTACTCGGGCGGGGATCAGCCCCAGCATTTT	TRBV6-5	once	-	TRBJ1-5
CASSDFDNSYEQYF	TGTGCCAGCAGTGATTTTGACAACTCCTACGAGCAGTACTTC	TRBV2	-	-	TRBJ2-7
CASTLAGGLKNEQFF	TGTGCCAGTACCTTAGCGGGGGGGCTTAAAAATGAGCAGTTCTTC	TRBV19	-	TRBD2	TRBJ2-1
CASSLASGGLNTEAFF	TGCGCCAGCAGCTTGGCCTCAGGGGGGCTGAACACTGAAGCTTTCTTT	TRBV5-1	-	TRBD1	TRBJ1-1
CASSQGEAGEYEQYF	TGCGCCAGCAGCCAAGGGGAAGCGGGGGAGTACGAGCAGTACTTC	TRBV4-3	-	TRBD2	TRBJ2-7
CASSYMRRGGSEAFF	TGTGCCAGCAGTTACATGAGAAGGGGGGGGTCTGAAGCTTTCTTT	TRBV6-5	-	-	TRBJ1-1
CASSESLDTGDTQYF	TGTGCCAGCAGTGAAAGTCTTGACACTGGCGATACGCAGTATTTT	TRBV6-4	-	-	TRBJ2-3
CASSLDPGQGVWNIQYF	TGTGCCAGCAGCTTAGACCCGGGACAGGGGGTATGGAACATTCAGTACTTC	TRBV11-2	-	TRBD1	TRBJ2-4
CASSPRTGASTDTQYF	TGTGCCAGTAGTCCCCGGACAGGAGCGAGCACAGATACGCAGTATTTT	TRBV19	-	TRBD1	TRBJ2-3
CASSVIRDMNTEAFF	TGTGCCAGCAGCGTTATTCGGGACATGAACACTGAAGCTTTCTTT	TRBV9	few	-	TRBJ1-1
CASSLPTTGDEQYF	TGTGCCAGCAGCTTACCGACGACAGGGGACGAGCAGTACTTC	TRBV7-9	-	TRBD1	TRBJ2-7